This TCR beta chain was obtained from a study of T cell responses to AZD1222 COVID-19 vaccine. General study points: Repertoire sampling happened only post peak T cell response.

Germline CDR1 MDHEN, CDR2 SYDVKM. The CDR3 contains 17 residues. The J segment lost 7 bases and the V segment lost 2 bases, leaving 12 bases of the junction unmatched. About this clone itself: Antigen unknown.

The method was immunoSEQ multiplex PCR; TCRdb's version includes in-frame clones alone and lacks a portion of them. The sample has around 190,000 clones; 88% are singletons. The gene calls are TRBV28 and TRBJ2-1, with 9 positions matching TRBD2. The material sequenced was peripheral blood, taken 28 days after the second AZD1222 dose. The receptor's source is an adult who received the AZD1222 COVID-19 vaccine. CDR3 region: CASSLDWRRGGGNEQFF. CDR3 DNA sequence: TGTGCCAGCAGTTTAGACTGGCGGCGGGGGGGCGGAAATGAGCAGTTCTTC.